Below are 10 T cell receptor beta chains sequenced from a single sample in a study of identical twins' blood T cells. TCRdb ran MiXCR on the 5' RACE reads and lists one entry per CDR3 protein. The sample contains 1,000 to 1,500 distinct CDR3 sequences, about 72% of which appear only once. Material: PBMCs. These receptors all come from a woman between 18 and 55 years old in good health.

About this clonotype itself: One junction end does not reproduce the germline sequence, and a read error may be involved. This rearrangement joins TRBV7-9 to TRBJ2-7, with D possibly being TRBD1 (6 bases). The CDR3 runs 13 residues. Germline CDR1 SEHNR, CDR2 FQNEAQ (reference sequence). Here the CDR3 reads CPSRQDLSYEQYF. The CDR3 DNA reads TGTCCCAGCAGACAGGACCTCTCCTACGAGCAGTACTTC.

This clonotype came up a few times. The chain links TRBV20-1 to TRBJ1-4, with a weak D call TRBD1 (6 bases). The V gene's germline CDR1 is DFQATT and CDR2 SNEGSKA (reference sequence). The CDR3 runs 13 residues. V dropped 1 base and J dropped 8 bases, with 11 bases sitting between them. DNA for the CDR3: TGCAGTGCTAGAGCCAGGGGAAACGAAAAACTGTTTTTT. Its translation: CSARARGNEKLFF.

The CDR3 DNA reads as TGCGCCAGCAGCCCCCGTGTGGGAAAAGTCCGGACCTTCAATCAGCCCCAGCATTTT. Its protein is CASSPRVGKVRTFNQPQHF. The chain recombines TRBV4-1 with TRBJ1-5; no definite D call. The CDR3 has 19 amino acids. V lost 4 bases and J 3 bases, leaving 25 bases between the germline ends. From germline, CDR1 is MGHRA and CDR2 YSYEKL.

V usage is TRBV6-5 and J usage is TRBJ1-5; D is possibly TRBD1 (6 bases). The length of the CDR3 is 15 residues. Germline CDR1 MNHEY, CDR2 SVGAGI. With 2 bases removed from V and 4 bases from J, the gap between germline ends came to 12 bases. CDR3 amino acids: CASSYRRTGNQPQHF. CDR3 sequence (DNA): TGTGCCAGCAGTTACCGTCGAACAGGGAATCAGCCCCAGCATTTT.

The gene calls are TRBV6-2 or TRBV6-3 and TRBJ1-2; 7 bases are a match to TRBD1. The CDR3 consists of 13 residues. CDR1 is MNHEY and CDR2 is SVGEGT in the germline V gene. V gave up 6 bases and J gave up 8 bases; unmatched junction bases: 9. The CDR3 nucleotides read TGTGCCAGCAGGGGGACAGCCCGTGGGGGCTACACCTTC. Translation: CASRGTARGGYTF.

The CDR3 reads CAIRGGDVLNTEAFF. Written as DNA, the CDR3 is TGTGCCATCAGGGGGGGGGACGTGCTGAACACTGAAGCTTTCTTT. V is TRBV10-3 and J is TRBJ1-1, with D perhaps TRBD1 (5 bases). Between the trimmed V and J ends, which lost 6 bases and 0 bases, there was a span of 14 bases. The CDR3 consists of 15 residues. CDR1 is ENHRY, CDR2 SYGVKD, per germline.

This sequence joins TRBV27 and TRBJ1-2; D might be TRBD1 (5 bases). The CDR3 is made up of 14 amino acids. Germline lookup yields CDR1 MNHEY and CDR2 SMNVEV (reference sequence). The germline V and J ends were trimmed by 3 bases and 5 bases, with 13 bases remaining between them. The CDR3, as DNA: TGTGCCAGCAGTTTCGGGGGGTTACCGTATGGCTACACCTTC. It encodes CASSFGGLPYGYTF.

The chain couples TRBV6-1 to TRBJ1-5; no clear D gene. The CDR3 has 15 amino acids. Between the trimmed V and J ends, which lost 7 bases and 2 bases, there was a span of 15 bases. Germline V lookup: CDR1 MNHNS, CDR2 SASEGT. The CDR3 DNA follows: TGTGCCAGCATCAGGACCAAAGATGGCAATCAGCCCCAGCATTTT. This gives the protein CASIRTKDGNQPQHF.

In DNA, the CDR3 is TGTGCCAGCAGCCCCACAGGGTTCACTGAAGCTTTCTTT. It translates to CASSPTGFTEAFF. The chain is built from TRBV7-1 and TRBJ1-1, with a possible D match to TRBD1 (6 bases). TRBV7-1 qualifies as an ORF whose function is uncertain. The CDR3 has 13 residues. V lost 5 bases and J lost 4, with 11 bases in between.

The chain recombines TRBV11-3 with TRBJ1-3, with 9 bases identical to TRBD1. Trimming at V came to 4 bases and at J to 8 bases, leaving 9 bases not matched to a gene. This CDR3 is built from 15 residues. Germline V gene sequence: CDR1 SGHNT, CDR2 YENEEA. The CDR3 spells CASSSGQGKGDTIYF. CDR3 sequence (DNA): TGTGCCAGCAGCTCGGGACAGGGTAAAGGAGACACCATATATTTT. The full variable domain, with the rest looked up from reference TRBV11-3 and TRBJ1-3, is EAGVVQSPRYKIIEKKQPVAFWCNPISGHNTLYWYLQNLGQGPELLIRYENEEAVDDSQLPKDRFSAERLKGVDSTLKIQPAELGDSAVYLCASSSGQGKGDTIYFGEGSWLTVV.